Sequencing of this TCR beta chain was carried out in a study of cytomegalovirus exposure and HLA in healthy donors. At the level of the study: Of about 400 genotyped donors, 70% to 85% clustered with self-reported Caucasian donors. Study-level points and caveats: Within a later analysis, the majority of CMV-associated TCR beta chains appeared HLA-restricted. Reported findings show TCR beta sequences accurately forecast HLA-A and HLA-B alleles in most subjects.

The PCR ran on 60 Vbeta and 13 Jbeta primers. In the original analysis: Unique TCR beta chains numbered about 79 million in a later analysis, with about 9.9 million shared. Some clones are missing from TCRdb's copy, which holds only in-frame ones; the method was immunoSEQ multiplex PCR. Clone size and the V and J calls come from that table; the DNA yielded D and trimming. There are around 150,000 clones in the sample; 60% to 80% occur only once, and 2% lies in the top ten. Trimming cost V 2 bases and J 5 bases, with 10 bases left between them. From germline, CDR1 is GTSNPN and CDR2 SVGIG (reference sequence). The CDR3 consists of 13 residues. Comments on this clone: The antigen remains undetermined.

The clonotype comes from a young man in good health and CMV-seronegative. The V gene is TRBV30, the J gene TRBJ1-5; a possible D gene is TRBD1 (6 bases). The sequenced material came from PBMCs. The CDR3 is CAWSRQAYQPQHF. CDR3 DNA sequence: TGTGCCTGGAGTCGACAGGCCTATCAGCCCCAGCATTTT.